This T cell receptor beta chain comes out of a study of shared clonotypes between healthy human individuals. The table came from immunoSEQ multiplex PCR; TCRdb's copy has only in-frame clones and leaves some out. This table holds 2.3 million or so clones, 85% to 95% found once. V lost 6 bases, J lost 5 bases, and 24 bases lay in between. This CDR3 has 16 amino acids. Germline V gene sequence: CDR1 SGHRS, CDR2 YFSETQ. The chain uses TRBV5-1 and TRBJ2-7, with D perhaps matching TRBD1 or TRBD2 (5 bases each). The receptor was isolated from a man between 18 and 35 years old in good health. Some clones in this sample may be carry-over from other donors' samples. The sample consisted of naive CD4+ T cells from PBMCs. The sample's subset: CD45RA+ positively selected. The chain's CDR3 is CASTGQGVSSGNEQYF. The CDR3 DNA follows: TGCGCCAGCACCGGGCAGGGAGTATCGTCCGGCAACGAGCAGTACTTC.